This is a list of T cell receptor beta chains from one sample in a study of blood T cell repertoires in COVID-19. Profiled with immunoSEQ multiplex PCR; TCRdb holds only in-frame clones, not every one. The table includes 350,000 or so clones, about 90% detected once. The specimen was PBMCs or T cells enriched from blood (not recorded which). These receptors were obtained from a woman in her 30s who had recovered from COVID-19. Each CDR3 is given with its conserved first and last residue. The D gene is left open where the match is weak. Clone sizes are given selectively: once, few, many, or a class where the clone is expanded.

D,J,V,size,DNA,CDR3
TRBD1,TRBJ1-1,TRBV9,.,TGTGCCAGCAGTCCCAGGACAGGGGGCTTTTTGAACACTGAAGCTTTCTTT,CASSPRTGGFLNTEAFF
.,TRBJ1-2,TRBV5-5,.,TGTGCCAGCAGTCAAGACTTAAACTATGGCTACACCTTC,CASSQDLNYGYTF
.,TRBJ1-5,TRBV5-5,.,TGTGCCAGCAGCTTCGGAGACAATCAGCCCCAGCATTTT,CASSFGDNQPQHF
TRBD1,TRBJ2-7,TRBV28,.,TGTGCCAGCAGTTTAATGACAGGGTACCCCTACGAGCAGTACTTC,CASSLMTGYPYEQYF
.,TRBJ2-5,TRBV24-1,.,TGTGCCACCAGTGCGTACTTCCAAGAGACCCAGTACTTC,CATSAYFQETQYF
TRBD1,TRBJ2-2,TRBV5-1,.,TGCGCCAGCTCCCGACAGGGGGCGGGCACCGGGGAGCTGTTTTTT,CASSRQGAGTGELFF
TRBD1,TRBJ2-5,TRBV15,once,TGTGCCACCAGCAGAGCCCCAGGGGGCGAAGAGACCCAGTACTTC,CATSRAPGGEETQYF
TRBD1,TRBJ2-3,TRBV2,.,TGTGCCAGCAGTGTGAGACAGGGGATCGCAGATACGCAGTATTTT,CASSVRQGIADTQYF
.,TRBJ1-2,TRBV10-3,.,TGTGCCCTTTCAGGGGATTATGGCTATGGCTACACCTTC,CALSGDYGYGYTF
TRBD2,TRBJ2-7,TRBV3-1/TRBV3-2,.,TGTGCCAGCAGCCGGTCCGTTGCGGGGGGTAACGAGCAGTACTTC,CASSRSVAGGNEQYF
TRBD1,TRBJ1-6,TRBV18,.,TGTGCCAGCTCACCTCTTGAGGGCAGGGGGACGGGTAATTCACCCCTCCACTTT,CASSPLEGRGTGNSPLHF
TRBD1,TRBJ1-1,TRBV19,.,TGTGCCAGCCATGTGGACAGGCAAAACACTGAAGCTTTCTTT,CASHVDRQNTEAFF
.,TRBJ2-7,TRBV28,.,TGTGCCAGCAGCCCCGATAAAACAGGGTACGAGCAGTACTTC,CASSPDKTGYEQYF
TRBD1,TRBJ2-7,TRBV7-8,.,TGTGCCAGCAGCTTAGCGGTGTCCGGGACAGTATCACCCTACGAGCAGTACTTC,CASSLAVSGTVSPYEQYF
TRBD1,TRBJ2-7,TRBV19,.,TGTGCCAGTAGTCCCCAGGGGGCCTACGAGCAGTACTTC,CASSPQGAYEQYF
.,TRBJ1-6,TRBV28,.,TGTGCCAGCAGTCCACCCGGGACTGCTGAAACCCTCCACTTT,CASSPPGTAETLHF
.,TRBJ1-1,TRBV6-5,many,TGTGCCAGCAGTTACGGCCAGGTGGGCACTGAAGCTTTCTTT,CASSYGQVGTEAFF
TRBD1,TRBJ1-5,TRBV11-2,.,TGTGCCAGCAGCGGGGCAGGGGGACAGCCCCAGCATTTT,CASSGAGGQPQHF
.,TRBJ2-7,TRBV4-3,.,TGCGCCAGCAGCCAAGATTCTCCAGACAGCTACGAGCAGTACTTC,CASSQDSPDSYEQYF
.,TRBJ1-4,TRBV13,.,TGTGCCAGCAGCTTAGGCCAGGTTGAAAAACTGTTTTTT,CASSLGQVEKLFF
.,TRBJ1-2,TRBV5-1,.,TGCGCCAGCAGCTCCACCGACAGGCGGGATGGCTACACCTTC,CASSSTDRRDGYTF
TRBD1,TRBJ1-2,TRBV24-1,.,TGTGCCACCAGTGAAGGGGACAGGGCCAACTATGGCTACACCTTC,CATSEGDRANYGYTF
.,TRBJ1-1,TRBV5-6,.,TGTGCCAGCAGCTTGGCAGGGGCGAACACTGAAGCTTTCTTT,CASSLAGANTEAFF